This entry concerns a single T cell receptor beta chain. The antigen remains unidentified. This record belongs to a study of T cells after yellow fever vaccination. Findings of the study overall: The study found a weaker secondary response that peaked faster, day 5 versus 15. The study noted that FACS-sorted repertoires could contain abundant clonotypes contaminating from the bulk population.

From germline, CDR1 is SGHTA and CDR2 FQGNSA. CDR3 length: 12 amino acids. Trimming left V 3 bases short and J 5 bases short, with 7 bases between. For TCR, cDNA came from 5'RACE template switching, which added a universal primer site and UMIs. Using its own MiXCR run on the 5' RACE reads, TCRdb lists one record per CDR3 protein. The data contain 600,000 to 750,000 distinct CDR3 sequences, around an eighth of them singletons. Sequenced here: PBMCs, sampled on the day of the yellow fever booster vaccination. This clonotype originated in a young man who received the YFV17D yellow fever vaccine. The rearrangement uses TRBV7-2 and TRBJ1-1; D unclear. The DNA of the CDR3 is TGTGCCAGCAGCTTTGAGGGTACTGAAGCTTTCTTT. This codes for CASSFEGTEAFF. The entire variable domain, with the rest obtained from reference TRBV7-2 and TRBJ1-1, is as follows: GAGVSQSPSNKVTEKGKDVELRCDPISGHTALYWYRQSLGQGLEFLIYFQGNSAPDKSGLPSDRFSAERTGGSVSTLTIQRTQQEDSAVYLCASSFEGTEAFFGQGTRLTVV.